The sequence of this T cell receptor (beta chain) was determined in a study of blood T cells in healthy people across ages. Findings and limits, study-wide: When set beside aged donors, long-lived donors presented more naive CD4+ cells and higher diversity.

Alongside a J-beta primer mix, a sample-barcoded 5' primer served in a second PCR lasting about 7 to 11 cycles. TCRdb fed the 5' RACE reads into MiXCR, producing one record per CDR3 protein. The data contain over 700,000 distinct CDR3 sequences, about 48% of them singletons. Each sample provided at least 6 micrograms of extracted total RNA. Germline V gene lookup returns CDR1 LNHNV and CDR2 YYDKDF (reference sequence). Deletions cut 5 bases from V and 6 bases from J, with 13 bases between. The CDR3 consists of 13 residues. In its sample, this clonotype was seen a few times. What it binds is not known. V gene TRBV15 combines with J gene TRBJ1-1; D perhaps matches TRBD1 (5 bases). The TCR sequence derives from a man older than 75 in good health. The sample taken for sequencing was blood. The CDR3 spells CATSPSGGPEAFF. DNA for the CDR3: TGTGCCACCAGCCCGTCGGGGGGACCTGAAGCTTTCTTT.